These T cell receptor beta chains were read from a single sample in a study of control samples from healthy donors and cancer patients. Sequencing used immunoSEQ multiplex PCR; TCRdb keeps in-frame clones, though not all of them. The profile shows 20,000 to 25,000 clones, 75% to 90% of them singletons. The sample was PBMCs. Receptors originate from a man between 60 and 70 years old with head and neck cancer. Both conserved end residues are part of each CDR3. The D gene is left open where the match is weak.

>TRBJ2-2|TRBV30|TRBD2
CAWSVRTSGRAVTGELFF
>TRBJ1-2|TRBV11-2|TRBD1
CASSFGDREYGYTF
>TRBJ1-1|TRBV30|.
CAWSGRTFMNTEAFF
>TRBJ1-1|TRBV4-2|TRBD1
CASRQQGAGTEAFF
>TRBJ2-1|TRBV5-1|TRBD2
CASSWYTSGENEQFF
>TRBJ2-7|TRBV27|TRBD1
CASSPSTGGLYEQYF
>TRBJ1-5|TRBV7-8|.
CASSSLTGGQPQHF
>TRBJ1-1|TRBV6-5|.
CASTPGAGVAEAFF
>TRBJ1-5|TRBV3-1/TRBV3-2|.
CASSPTYSNQPQHF
>TRBJ1-1|TRBV12-3/TRBV12-4|.
CASREGQISEAFF
>TRBJ1-1|TRBV15|.
CATSSRQTTEAFF
>TRBJ1-2|TRBV19|.
CASSSGRRFGYTF
>TRBJ1-1|TRBV19|TRBD1
CASSNRDRGDHTEAFF
>TRBJ2-3|TRBV19|.
CASSMSLEDTQYF
>TRBJ2-7|TRBV19|.
CASSIGPGSYEQYF
>TRBJ2-2|TRBV19|TRBD1
CASTDGDSVAGELFF
>TRBJ1-1|TRBV5-5|.
CASSLAEAGTEAFF
>TRBJ2-7|TRBV18|.
CASSPRGASEQYF
>TRBJ1-2|TRBV27|.
CASSLSGRVDYGYTF
>TRBJ1-1|TRBV21-1|.
CASSKVRGQGVVEAFF
>TRBJ1-3|TRBV7-9|TRBD1
CASSLQGASGNTIYF
>TRBJ1-3|TRBV9|.
CASSVGGRGLSGNTIYF
>TRBJ2-1|TRBV19|.
CASSIDPSQGSYNEQFF
>TRBJ1-5|TRBV7-8|.
CASSLVGYNQPQHF
>TRBJ1-5|TRBV30|.
CAWSSHSNQPQHF
>TRBJ2-1|TRBV6-1|.
CASSWAGPNDEQFF
>TRBJ1-1|TRBV7-8|.
CASSFEGPTTEAFF
>TRBJ2-1|TRBV19|.
CASSIKPSGHEQFF
>TRBJ2-5|TRBV2|.
CASSGSAPGQYF
>TRBJ2-2|TRBV3-1/TRBV3-2|.
CASSQEPGLLGGTGELFF
>TRBJ1-1|TRBV4-1|.
CASTYDSGGVAFF
>TRBJ2-7|TRBV6-6|.
CASSPRGADYEQYF
>TRBJ2-1|TRBV3-1/TRBV3-2|TRBD2
CASRSLAGDNEQFF
>TRBJ1-1|TRBV2|.
CASARGTGNTEAFF
>TRBJ1-2|TRBV9|TRBD1
CASSFRQGPNYGYTF
>TRBJ2-5|TRBV5-1|.
CASSLVETQYF